The 10 T cell receptor beta chains given below trace back to one sample, sequenced in a study of blood T cell repertoires in COVID-19. Data came from immunoSEQ multiplex PCR; TCRdb stores just in-frame clones and leaves some out. The data show around 170,000 clones, just over 85% seen once. The sequencing input was peripheral blood. The receptors derive from a man aged 45-65 years with active or convalescent COVID-19.

This rearrangement joins TRBV18 to TRBJ2-1; D is possibly TRBD1 (5 bases). The germline gives CDR1 KGHSH, CDR2 LQKENI. This CDR3 has 15 residues. V lost 2 bases and J 1 base, leaving 9 bases between the germline ends. CDR3 loop: CASSPGAASYNEQFF. The DNA for the CDR3 is TGTGCCAGCTCACCAGGGGCAGCTTCCTACAATGAGCAGTTCTTC. Complete variable domain (other parts from reference TRBV18 and TRBJ2-1): NAGVMQNPRHLVRRRGQEARLRCSPMKGHSHVYWYRQLPEEGLKFMVYLQKENIIDESGMPKERFSAEFPKEGPSILRIQQVVRGDSAAYFCASSPGAASYNEQFFGPGTRLTVL.

The J gene is TRBJ2-1, the V gene TRBV5-6, with TRBD1 matching over 8 bases. The germline gives CDR1 SGHDT, CDR2 YYEEEE. Losses at the gene ends were 0 bases for V and 9 bases for J; bases not matched to a gene: 8. The CDR3 is 15 amino acids. The CDR3 DNA follows: TGTGCCAGCAGCTTGGAACAGGGGGTGTTTAGTGAGCAGTTCTTC. The encoded protein is CASSLEQGVFSEQFF.

The rearrangement uses TRBV6-5 and TRBJ1-2, with 8 bases matching TRBD1. CDR3 length: 15 residues. The germline gives CDR1 MNHEY, CDR2 SVGAGI. With V trimmed by 10 bases and J by 8 bases, 18 bases remained unmatched. As DNA, the CDR3 is TGTGCCACCCGCGCCGACTTTGGACAGGGCGGGGGCTACACCTTC. Amino acids: CATRADFGQGGGYTF.

In its sample, this clone was seen a few times. The chain is built from TRBV6-5 and TRBJ2-3; 8 positions match TRBD2. With V trimmed by 6 bases and J by 1 base, 6 bases remained unmatched. CDR1 and CDR2 from the germline V gene are MNHEY and SVGAGI. The CDR3 consists of 15 residues. CDR3 DNA sequence: TGTGCCAGCAGGCAAGGACTAGCTGGCACAGATACGCAGTATTTT. Protein sequence: CASRQGLAGTDTQYF.

The chain links TRBV21-1 to TRBJ1-4; the DNA was not used to check the table's D call, TRBD1. TRBV21-1 is a pseudogene segment. This CDR3 has 18 residues. CDR3 bases: TGTGCCAGCAGCAAGGGACAGGCTGGGTCCACAACTAATGAAAAACTGTTTTTT. Translation gives CASSKGQAGSTTNEKLFF.

A few counts support this clone. Distinct nucleotide sequences in the sample also encode this CDR3. V usage is TRBV29-1 and J usage is TRBJ1-3; D is ambiguous. V lost 2 bases, J lost 1 base, and 6 bases lay in between. Germline-derived CDR1 and CDR2 are SQVTM and ANQGSEA. The CDR3 has 13 amino acids. CDR3 bases: TGCAGCGTTGAATCCGGGTCTGGAAACACCATATATTTT. Translation: CSVESGSGNTIYF.

V and J are TRBV5-1 and TRBJ2-1; 8 bases line up with TRBD1. Germline V gene sequence: CDR1 SGHRS, CDR2 YFSETQ. V lost 4 bases to trimming and J lost 2 bases; unmatched junction nucleotides: 17. The CDR3 loop spans 19 amino acids. This CDR3 is CASSPQGAPQGVTYNEQFF. CDR3 coding DNA: TGCGCCAGCAGCCCCCAGGGCGCCCCACAGGGGGTTACCTACAATGAGCAGTTCTTC.

The J gene is TRBJ1-4, the V gene TRBV6-5, with D hard to call. Trimming left V 4 bases short and J 0 bases short, with 12 bases between. The CDR3 sequence is 16 residues long. CDR1 and CDR2 from the germline V gene are MNHEY and SVGAGI. The chain's CDR3 is CASSSLGSPTNEKLFF. The CDR3, as DNA: TGTGCCAGCAGTTCCTTGGGCTCCCCAACTAATGAAAAACTGTTTTTT.

This chain connects TRBV28 to TRBJ1-1; D is ambiguous. CDR1 is MDHEN and CDR2 is SYDVKM in the germline V gene. The CDR3 length is 19 residues. V shed 6 bases and J shed 0 bases, with 26 bases lying between them. The CDR3 loop reads CASSLRGRSMTLMNTEAFF. The CDR3, as DNA: TGTGCCAGCAGCCTCCGAGGTAGATCGATGACGTTGATGAACACTGAAGCTTTCTTT.

This chain connects TRBV9 to TRBJ2-3, with a tentative D call TRBD1 (6 bases). V was pared by 4 bases and J by 2 bases, with 14 bases between. The CDR3 covers 15 residues. Per the germline V gene, CDR1 is SGDLS and CDR2 is YYNGEE. The CDR3 loop is CASSNLGTTTDTQYF. CDR3 DNA sequence: TGTGCCAGCAGCAACCTGGGGACAACCACAGATACGCAGTATTTT. Variable domain in full (rest from reference TRBV9 and TRBJ2-3): DSGVTQTPKHLITATGQRVTLRCSPRSGDLSVYWYQQSLDQGLQFLIQYYNGEERAKGNILERFSAQQFPDLHSELNLSSLELGDSALYFCASSNLGTTTDTQYFGPGTRLTVL.